The 22 T cell receptor beta chains given below trace back to one sample, sequenced in a study of cytomegalovirus exposure and HLA in healthy donors. This PCR relied on a set of 60 Vbeta primers and 13 Jbeta primers. Sequenced by immunoSEQ multiplex PCR; TCRdb stores in-frame clones only, minus some. The sample yields roughly 110,000 clones, around 80% seen once. The sample consisted of PBMCs. Receptors were obtained from a man aged 60 to 75 in good health and CMV-seronegative.

The rearrangement uses TRBV5-1 and TRBJ2-3; D is unclear. V lost 4 bases and J 3 bases, leaving 6 bases between the germline ends. CDR1 is SGHRS and CDR2 is YFSETQ in the germline V gene. CDR3 length: 12 residues. CDR3 sequence (DNA): TGCGCCAGCAGCGGAGCAACAGATACGCAGTATTTT. Residues: CASSGATDTQYF.

The chain is built from TRBV4-3 and TRBJ2-1, with TRBD2 matching over 7 bases. Per germline, CDR1 LGHNA and CDR2 YSLEER. The V and J ends lost 4 bases and 7 bases, in that order; junction bases with no gene match: 10. There are 15 residues in the CDR3. CDR3 sequence reads: CASSLGLAGINEQFF. The DNA for the CDR3 is TGCGCCAGCAGCCTGGGTTTAGCGGGTATAAATGAGCAGTTCTTC.

The J gene is TRBJ1-2, the V gene TRBV4-3; TRBD1 aligns across 8 bases. The V segment lost 6 bases and the J segment 4 bases; nucleotides outside the gene matches: 4. Germline lookup yields CDR1 LGHNA and CDR2 YSLEER. This CDR3 comprises 13 residues. The CDR3 nucleotides read TGCGCCAGCAGTCCGACAGGGGCCTATGGCTACACCTTC. This encodes CASSPTGAYGYTF.

The chain employs TRBV5-1 and TRBJ2-2; a weak D match, TRBD1 (6 bases). The V end was cut by 3 bases, the J end by 2 bases, with 8 bases between. CDR3 size: 14 residues. CDR1 is SGHRS, CDR2 YFSETQ, per germline. The CDR3 DNA follows: TGCGCCAGCAGCTCGGACAGCAACACCGGGGAGCTGTTTTTT. It encodes CASSSDSNTGELFF.

This clone appeared once. The V and J genes are TRBV5-1 and TRBJ2-1, with 11 nucleotides matching TRBD2. With V trimmed by 0 bases and J by 5 bases, 1 base remained unmatched. CDR1 SGHRS and CDR2 YFSETQ come from the germline V gene. The CDR3 loop spans 15 amino acids. The CDR3 DNA sequence: TGCGCCAGCAGCTTGGTGACTAGCGGGGACAATGAGCAGTTCTTC. Translation: CASSLVTSGDNEQFF.

V and J are TRBV6-1 and TRBJ1-2; 10 nucleotides agree with TRBD1. Germline loops: CDR1 MNHNS, CDR2 SASEGT. The V segment lost 6 bases and the J segment 4 bases; nucleotides outside the gene matches: 5. The CDR3 is 14 amino acids. The CDR3: CASRGQGGGYGYTF. DNA of the CDR3: TGTGCCAGCAGAGGACAGGGGGGCGGCTATGGCTACACCTTC.

The chain couples TRBV9 to TRBJ2-1; tentatively, D is TRBD2 (6 bases). Germline-derived CDR1 and CDR2 are SGDLS and YYNGEE. Between the trimmed V and J ends, which lost 0 bases and 3 bases, there was a span of 10 bases. The CDR3 has 15 amino acids. This CDR3 reads CASSVESGFYNEQFF. CDR3 sequence (DNA): TGTGCCAGCAGCGTAGAAAGCGGGTTCTACAATGAGCAGTTCTTC. The entire variable domain, with the rest obtained from reference TRBV9 and TRBJ2-1, is as follows: DSGVTQTPKHLITATGQRVTLRCSPRSGDLSVYWYQQSLDQGLQFLIQYYNGEERAKGNILERFSAQQFPDLHSELNLSSLELGDSALYFCASSVESGFYNEQFFGPGTRLTVL.

The V and J genes are TRBV7-7 and TRBJ1-3, with D perhaps matching TRBD1 (5 bases). The CDR3 is 14 amino acids. Germline V CDR1 and CDR2: SSHAT, FNYEAQ (reference sequence). V dropped 5 bases and J dropped 1 base, with 9 bases sitting between them. CDR3 sequence reads: CASSPGTSGNTIYF. The CDR3 DNA reads as TGTGCCAGCAGCCCTGGGACTTCTGGAAACACCATATATTTT.

Here the CDR3 reads CASSGQGEQFF. DNA for the CDR3: TGTGCCAGCAGCGGCCAGGGGGAGCAGTTCTTC. The rearrangement links TRBV9 to TRBJ2-1; possibly TRBD1 for D (6 bases). Trimming stripped 3 bases from V and 10 bases from J, with 8 bases between. This CDR3 has 11 amino acids. Germline V gives CDR1 SGDLS, CDR2 YYNGEE.

The chain recombines TRBV28 with TRBJ2-4, with 9 bases fitting TRBD1. The CDR3 contains 19 residues. The germline V gene encodes CDR1 MDHEN and CDR2 SYDVKM. After removal of 5 bases from V and 0 bases from J, the junction contained 14 bases not matched to a gene. The CDR3 region has the DNA TGTGCCAGCAGTATTCGGGACAGGGACGGTTGGGGAGCCAAAAACATTCAGTACTTC. It is translated as CASSIRDRDGWGAKNIQYF.

This clone was seen more than once but under ten times. This chain links TRBV6-6 with TRBJ1-5; 9 bases map to TRBD1. The CDR3 sequence is 15 residues long. The germline V gene has CDR1 MNHNY and CDR2 SVGAGI (reference sequence). V was clipped by 6 bases and J by 5 bases; unmatched bases: 8. Here the CDR3 reads CASSTDRGGHQPQHF. The CDR3 DNA reads TGTGCCAGCAGCACGGACAGGGGAGGTCATCAGCCCCAGCATTTT.

The rearrangement links TRBV4-3 to TRBJ2-1, with TRBD2 matching over 7 bases. Looked up from germline, CDR1 is LGHNA and CDR2 is YSLEER. The V and J ends lost 0 bases and 6 bases, in that order; junction bases with no gene match: 14. The CDR3 runs to 18 residues. The CDR3 DNA is TGCGCCAGCAGCCAAGATGGATTGGGGGGGTTGGGGCTCAATGAGCAGTTCTTC. Translated, it gives CASSQDGLGGLGLNEQFF.

V and J are TRBV5-1 and TRBJ2-3; 7 bases are a match to TRBD2. Germline V gene lookup returns CDR1 SGHRS and CDR2 YFSETQ. V shed 2 bases and J 2 bases; nucleotides not matched to a gene: 8. This CDR3 has 16 residues. The CDR3 spells CASSFLASGYTDTQYF. CDR3 nucleotide sequence: TGCGCCAGCAGCTTTTTGGCTAGCGGTTACACAGATACGCAGTATTTT.

V gene TRBV30 combines with J gene TRBJ1-1, with D uncertain. Germline V lookup: CDR1 GTSNPN, CDR2 SVGIG (reference sequence). V lost 4 bases to trimming and J lost 11 bases, with 23 bases between them. CDR3 length: 14 residues. CDR3 amino acids: CAWTNGGPGAFAFF. The CDR3 coding sequence is TGTGCCTGGACGAACGGCGGGCCAGGCGCGTTTGCTTTCTTT.

The chain recombines TRBV6-4 with TRBJ1-2; TRBD1 matches at 9 bases. From germline, CDR1 is MRHNA and CDR2 SNTAGT. V was pared by 3 bases and J by 11 bases, with 10 bases of the junction left unmatched. The CDR3 spans 14 residues. The CDR3 DNA sequence: TGTGCCAGCAGTGAACAGGGGGCTTCTCTCGTATACACCTTC. This codes for CASSEQGASLVYTF.

V usage is TRBV7-9 and J usage is TRBJ2-1; 7 nucleotides line up with TRBD1. The CDR3 covers 14 residues. Germline values: CDR1 SEHNR, CDR2 FQNEAQ (reference sequence). Trimming took 2 bases from V and 9 from J; bases not matched to a gene: 7. This CDR3 is CASSLIQGSLEQFF. The DNA of the CDR3 is TGTGCCAGCAGCTTAATACAGGGGAGCCTTGAGCAGTTCTTC.

J is TRBJ1-4 and V is TRBV10-1; D ambiguous. The germline gives CDR1 WNHNN, CDR2 SYGVQD (reference sequence). The CDR3 has 15 residues. V dropped 6 bases and J dropped 5 bases, with 16 bases sitting between them. The CDR3 nucleotides are TGCGCCAGCAGCCAGAGCGGCCGGAGCAATGAAAAACTGTTTTTT. It encodes CASSQSGRSNEKLFF.

The chain carries TRBV6-6 and TRBJ2-3; possibly TRBD1 for D (6 bases). V lost 5 bases and J 6 bases, leaving 21 bases between the germline ends. This CDR3 region has 16 residues. CDR1 is MNHNY, CDR2 SVGAGI, per germline (reference sequence). The CDR3 coding sequence is TGTGCCAGCAGTCCCTGGGGGCCCGACGTGGGGGATACGCAGTATTTT. This codes for CASSPWGPDVGDTQYF.

This chain joins TRBV6-5 and TRBJ2-7, with D possibly matching TRBD2 (5 bases). Germline V gene sequence: CDR1 MNHEY, CDR2 SVGAGI. V lost 5 bases, J lost 3 bases, and 14 bases lay in between. The CDR3 contains 14 residues. CDR3 sequence reads: CASSARGCVYEQYV. Written as DNA, the CDR3 is TGTGCCAGCAGTGCACGAGGGTGTGTCTACGAGCAGTACGTC.

V usage is TRBV5-1 and J usage is TRBJ1-4; D is perhaps TRBD1 (5 bases). V was trimmed by 3 bases and J by 6 bases, leaving 9 bases between them. The CDR3 covers 13 residues. CDR1 SGHRS and CDR2 YFSETQ come from the germline V gene. The chain's CDR3 is CASSYSGDEKLFF. CDR3 nucleotides: TGCGCCAGCAGCTATTCGGGGGATGAAAAACTGTTTTTT.

This clone was found once. J is TRBJ1-5 and V is TRBV19, with D perhaps matching TRBD1 (6 bases). Germline V gives CDR1 LNHDA, CDR2 SQIVND (reference sequence). This CDR3 has 18 amino acids. V lost 5 bases to trimming and J lost 8 bases, with 28 bases between them. Here the CDR3 reads CASSAATGSPLGEKPQHF. DNA for the CDR3: TGTGCCAGTAGTGCTGCAACAGGGTCCCCCCTGGGAGAGAAGCCCCAGCATTTT. The variable domain in full, with the rest retrieved from reference TRBV19 and TRBJ1-5, is DGGITQSPKYLFRKEGQNVTLSCEQNLNHDAMYWYRQDPGQGLRLIYYSQIVNDFQKGDIAEGYSVSREKKESFPLTVTSAQKNPTAFYLCASSAATGSPLGEKPQHFGDGTRLSIL.

The chain uses TRBV19 and TRBJ2-6; a weak D match, TRBD1 (5 bases). V was clipped by 4 bases and J by 1 base, with 11 bases between them. This CDR3 contains 16 residues. Germline lookup yields CDR1 LNHDA and CDR2 SQIVND (reference sequence). CDR3 in DNA: TGTGCCAGTAGTAACCCATACAGGTCTGGGGCCAACGTCCTGACTTTC. This encodes CASSNPYRSGANVLTF.